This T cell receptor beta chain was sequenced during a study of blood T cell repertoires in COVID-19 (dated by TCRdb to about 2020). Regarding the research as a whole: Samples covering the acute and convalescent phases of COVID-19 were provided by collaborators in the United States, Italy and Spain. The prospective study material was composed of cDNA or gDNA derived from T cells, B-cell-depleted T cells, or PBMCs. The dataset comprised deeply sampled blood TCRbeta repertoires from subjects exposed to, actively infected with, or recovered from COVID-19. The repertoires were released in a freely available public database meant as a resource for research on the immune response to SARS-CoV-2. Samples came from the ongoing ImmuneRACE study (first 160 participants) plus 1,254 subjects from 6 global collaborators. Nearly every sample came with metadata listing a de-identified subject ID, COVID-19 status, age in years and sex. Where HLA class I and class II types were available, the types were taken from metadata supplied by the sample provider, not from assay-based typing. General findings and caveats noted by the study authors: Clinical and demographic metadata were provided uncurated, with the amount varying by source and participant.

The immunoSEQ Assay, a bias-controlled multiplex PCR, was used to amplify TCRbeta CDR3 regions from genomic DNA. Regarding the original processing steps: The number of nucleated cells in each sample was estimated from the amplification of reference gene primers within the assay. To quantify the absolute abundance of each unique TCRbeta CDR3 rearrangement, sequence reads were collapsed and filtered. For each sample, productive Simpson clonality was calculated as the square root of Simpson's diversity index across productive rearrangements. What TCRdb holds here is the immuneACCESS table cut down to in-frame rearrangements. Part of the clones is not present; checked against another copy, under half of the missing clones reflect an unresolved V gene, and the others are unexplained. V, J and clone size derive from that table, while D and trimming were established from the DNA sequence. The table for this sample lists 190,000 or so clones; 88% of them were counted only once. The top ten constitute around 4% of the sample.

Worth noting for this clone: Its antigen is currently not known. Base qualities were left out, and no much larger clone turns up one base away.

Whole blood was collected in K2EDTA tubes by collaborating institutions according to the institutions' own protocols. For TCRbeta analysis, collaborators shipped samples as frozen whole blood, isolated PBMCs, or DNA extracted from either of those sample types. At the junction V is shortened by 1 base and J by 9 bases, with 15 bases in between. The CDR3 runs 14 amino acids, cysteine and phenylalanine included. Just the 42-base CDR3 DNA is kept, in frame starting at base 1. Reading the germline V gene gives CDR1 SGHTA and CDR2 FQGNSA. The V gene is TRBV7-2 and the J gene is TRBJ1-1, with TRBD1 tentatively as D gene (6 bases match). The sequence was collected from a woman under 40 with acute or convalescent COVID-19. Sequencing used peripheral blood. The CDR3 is CASSLGGGAYQAFF. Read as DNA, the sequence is TGTGCCAGCAGCTTAGGAGGGGGTGCTTATCAAGCTTTCTTT.